This T cell receptor beta chain was captured by sequencing in a study of T cells in Graves' hyperthyroidism and ophthalmopathy. Broader study findings: Most clonotypes expanded in the thyroid (above 0.001) were also present in blood.

Newly diagnosed patients aged 18 to 65 had hyperthyroidism of under 2 months' duration. Clinical symptoms, serum thyroxine and TRAb, thyroid ultrasound and orbital computed tomography together formed the diagnostic basis. Worth noting for this clonotype: Its antigen is currently unknown.

Template material for amplifying TCR beta CDR3 regions consisted of RNA transcripts. A set of HTBI primers served as the primers for a first-round RT-PCR of the TCR CDR3. TCRdb reprocessed the multiplex PCR reads via MiXCR and lists one record per CDR3 protein. This sample has fewer than 750,000 distinct CDR3 sequences, with about half found just once. Germline assignment: CDR1 SQVTM and CDR2 ANQGSEA. The CDR3 extends over 14 amino acids. The V and J ends lost 8 bases and 4 bases respectively, with 21 bases between them. This sequence was found in a woman aged 18-29 years with Graves' hyperthyroidism. The genes are TRBV29-1 and TRBJ2-7, with D perhaps matching TRBD2 (6 bases). Specimen: peripheral blood or thyroid tissue (not recorded which). CDR3 in DNA: TGCAGCTTGGAGGGCCAATTAGGATTGTACGAGCAGTACTTC. Protein sequence: CSLEGQLGLYEQYF.